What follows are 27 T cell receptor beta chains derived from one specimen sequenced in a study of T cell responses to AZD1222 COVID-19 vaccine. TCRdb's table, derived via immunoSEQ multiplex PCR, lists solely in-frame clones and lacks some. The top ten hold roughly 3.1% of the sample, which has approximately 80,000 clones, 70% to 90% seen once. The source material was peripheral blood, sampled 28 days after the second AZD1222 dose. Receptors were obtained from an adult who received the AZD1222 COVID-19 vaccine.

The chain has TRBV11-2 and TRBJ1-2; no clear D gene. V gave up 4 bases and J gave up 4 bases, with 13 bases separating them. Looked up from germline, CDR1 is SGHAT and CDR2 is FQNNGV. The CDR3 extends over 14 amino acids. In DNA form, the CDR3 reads TGTGCCAGCAGCTCTAGTGACCGCTTCTATGGCTACACCTTC. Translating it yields CASSSSDRFYGYTF. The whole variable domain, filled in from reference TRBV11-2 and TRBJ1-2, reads EAGVAQSPRYKIIEKRQSVAFWCNPISGHATLYWYQQILGQGPKLLIQFQNNGVVDDSQLPKDRFSAERLKGVDSTLKIQPAKLEDSAVYLCASSSSDRFYGYTFGSGTRLTVV.

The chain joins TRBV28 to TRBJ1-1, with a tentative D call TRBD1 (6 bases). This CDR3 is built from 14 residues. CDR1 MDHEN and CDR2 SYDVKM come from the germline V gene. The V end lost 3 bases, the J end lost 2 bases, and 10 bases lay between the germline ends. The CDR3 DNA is TGTGCCAGCAGTTTGACAGGAATTAACACTGAAGCTTTCTTT. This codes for CASSLTGINTEAFF.

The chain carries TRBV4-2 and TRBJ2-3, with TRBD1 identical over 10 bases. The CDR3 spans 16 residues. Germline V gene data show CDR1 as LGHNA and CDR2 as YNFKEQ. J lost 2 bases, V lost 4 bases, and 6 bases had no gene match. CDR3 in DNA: TGTGCCAGCAGCCCGCTTCGACAGGGGGCCACAGATACGCAGTATTTT. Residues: CASSPLRQGATDTQYF.

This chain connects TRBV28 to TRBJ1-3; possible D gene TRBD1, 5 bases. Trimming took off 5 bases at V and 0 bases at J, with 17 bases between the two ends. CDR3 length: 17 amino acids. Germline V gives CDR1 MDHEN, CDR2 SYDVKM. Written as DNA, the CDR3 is TGTGCCAGCAGTCCCCACTCAGGGTCTATCTCTGGAAACACCATATATTTT. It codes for CASSPHSGSISGNTIYF.

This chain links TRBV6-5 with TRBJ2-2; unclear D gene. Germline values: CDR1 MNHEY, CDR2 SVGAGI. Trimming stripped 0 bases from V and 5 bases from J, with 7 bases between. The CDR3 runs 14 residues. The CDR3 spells CASSYSSDTGELFF. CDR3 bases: TGTGCCAGCAGTTACTCTTCGGATACCGGGGAGCTGTTTTTT.

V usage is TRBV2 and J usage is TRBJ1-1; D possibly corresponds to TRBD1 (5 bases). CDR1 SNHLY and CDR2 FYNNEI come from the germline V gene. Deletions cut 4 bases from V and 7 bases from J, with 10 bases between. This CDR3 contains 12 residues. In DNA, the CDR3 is TGTGCCAGCAGTGCCGACAGAAGTGAAGCTTTCTTT. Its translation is CASSADRSEAFF.

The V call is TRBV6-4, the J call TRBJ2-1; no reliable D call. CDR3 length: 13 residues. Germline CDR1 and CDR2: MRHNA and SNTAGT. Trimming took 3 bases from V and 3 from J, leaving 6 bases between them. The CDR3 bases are TGTGCCAGCAGTGAGTACAGCTACAATGAGCAGTTCTTC. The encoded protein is CASSEYSYNEQFF.

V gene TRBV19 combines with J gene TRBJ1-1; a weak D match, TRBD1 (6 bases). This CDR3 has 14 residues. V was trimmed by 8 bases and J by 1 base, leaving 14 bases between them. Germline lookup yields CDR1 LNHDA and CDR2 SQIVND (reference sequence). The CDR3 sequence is CASARGGTNTEAFF. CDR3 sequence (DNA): TGTGCCAGTGCGAGGGGGGGCACGAACACTGAAGCTTTCTTT.

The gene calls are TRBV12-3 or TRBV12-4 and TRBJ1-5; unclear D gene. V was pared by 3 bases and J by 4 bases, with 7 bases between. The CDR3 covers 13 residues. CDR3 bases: TGTGCCAGCAGTTTTTGGTCGAATCAGCCCCAGCATTTT. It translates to CASSFWSNQPQHF.

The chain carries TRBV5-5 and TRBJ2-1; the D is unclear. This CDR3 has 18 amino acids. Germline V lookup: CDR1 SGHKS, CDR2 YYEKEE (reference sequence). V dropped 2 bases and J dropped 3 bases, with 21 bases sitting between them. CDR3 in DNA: TGTGCCAGCAGCTTCTCTGGCCATAGCCTTGGGATCTACAATGAGCAGTTCTTC. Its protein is CASSFSGHSLGIYNEQFF.

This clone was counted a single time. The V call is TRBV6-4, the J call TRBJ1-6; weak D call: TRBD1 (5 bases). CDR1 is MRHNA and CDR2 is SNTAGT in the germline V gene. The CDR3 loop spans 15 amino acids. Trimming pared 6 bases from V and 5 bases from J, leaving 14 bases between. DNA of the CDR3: TGTGCCAGCAGGAGGGACCATACGGATAATTCACCCCTCCACTTT. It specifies CASRRDHTDNSPLHF.

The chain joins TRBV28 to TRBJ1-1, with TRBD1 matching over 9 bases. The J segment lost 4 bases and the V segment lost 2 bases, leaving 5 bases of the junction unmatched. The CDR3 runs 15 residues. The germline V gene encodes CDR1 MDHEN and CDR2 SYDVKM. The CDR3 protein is CASSLVTGGSTEAFF. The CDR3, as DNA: TGTGCCAGCAGTTTAGTGACAGGGGGTTCCACTGAAGCTTTCTTT.

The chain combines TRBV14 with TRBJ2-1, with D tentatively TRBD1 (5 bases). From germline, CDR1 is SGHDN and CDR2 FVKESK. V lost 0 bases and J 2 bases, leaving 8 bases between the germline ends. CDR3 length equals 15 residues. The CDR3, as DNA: TGTGCCAGCAGCCAAGACAGGGTAGCCTACAATGAGCAGTTCTTC. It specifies CASSQDRVAYNEQFF.

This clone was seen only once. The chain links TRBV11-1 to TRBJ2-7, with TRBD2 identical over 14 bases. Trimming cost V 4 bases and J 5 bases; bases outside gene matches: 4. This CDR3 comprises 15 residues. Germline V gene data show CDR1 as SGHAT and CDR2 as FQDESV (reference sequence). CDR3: CASSSGTSGSNEQYF. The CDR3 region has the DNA TGTGCCAGCAGCTCGGGGACTAGCGGGAGCAACGAGCAGTACTTC.

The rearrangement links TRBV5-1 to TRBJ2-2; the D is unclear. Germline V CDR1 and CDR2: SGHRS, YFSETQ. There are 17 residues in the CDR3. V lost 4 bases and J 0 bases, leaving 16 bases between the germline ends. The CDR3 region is CASSLAAQASNTGELFF. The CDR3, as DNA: TGCGCCAGCAGCCTCGCAGCCCAGGCATCGAACACCGGGGAGCTGTTTTTT.

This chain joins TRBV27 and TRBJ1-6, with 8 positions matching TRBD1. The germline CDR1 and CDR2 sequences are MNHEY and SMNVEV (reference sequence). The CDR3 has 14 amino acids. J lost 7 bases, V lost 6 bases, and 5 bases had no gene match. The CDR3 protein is CASRPTGANSPLHF. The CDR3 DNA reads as TGTGCCAGCAGACCGACAGGGGCAAATTCACCCCTCCACTTT.

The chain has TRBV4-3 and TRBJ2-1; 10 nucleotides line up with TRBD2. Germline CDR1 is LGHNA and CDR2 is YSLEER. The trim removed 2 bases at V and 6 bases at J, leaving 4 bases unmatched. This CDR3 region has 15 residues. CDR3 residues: CASSQSGRGVNEQFF. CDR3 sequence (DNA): TGCGCCAGCAGCCAAAGCGGGAGGGGGGTCAATGAGCAGTTCTTC.

This CDR3 is CASSPGTASYEQYF. Written as DNA, the CDR3 is TGCGCCAGCAGCCCCGGGACAGCCTCCTACGAGCAGTACTTC. The chain recombines TRBV5-1 with TRBJ2-7; TRBD1 matches 7 bases. This CDR3 has 14 residues. The germline gives CDR1 SGHRS, CDR2 YFSETQ. J was trimmed by 0 bases and V by 4 bases; bases with no gene match: 4.

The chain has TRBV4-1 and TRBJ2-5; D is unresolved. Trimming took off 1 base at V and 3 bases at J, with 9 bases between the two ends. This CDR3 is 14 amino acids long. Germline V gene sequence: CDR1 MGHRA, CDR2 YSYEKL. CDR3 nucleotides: TGCGCCAGCAGCCAAGGGGGAACAGAAGAGACCCAGTACTTC. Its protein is CASSQGGTEETQYF.

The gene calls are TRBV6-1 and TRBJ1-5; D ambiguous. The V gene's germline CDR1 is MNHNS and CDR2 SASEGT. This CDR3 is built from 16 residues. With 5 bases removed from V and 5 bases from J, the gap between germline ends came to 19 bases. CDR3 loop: CASSQGRRYTDQPQHF. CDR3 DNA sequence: TGTGCCAGCAGTCAAGGACGAAGGTACACGGATCAGCCCCAGCATTTT.

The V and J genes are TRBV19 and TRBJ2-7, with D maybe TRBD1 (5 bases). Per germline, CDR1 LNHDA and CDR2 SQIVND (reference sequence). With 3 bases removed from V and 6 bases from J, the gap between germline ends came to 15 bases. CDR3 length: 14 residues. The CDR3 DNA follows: TGTGCCAGTAGTATTAACCAGGGTCCGGCCGAGCAGTACTTC. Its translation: CASSINQGPAEQYF.

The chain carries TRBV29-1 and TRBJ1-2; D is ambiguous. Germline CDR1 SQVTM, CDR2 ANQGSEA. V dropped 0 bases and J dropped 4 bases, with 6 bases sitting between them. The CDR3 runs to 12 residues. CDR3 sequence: CSVEDQVYGYTF. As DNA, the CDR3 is TGCAGCGTTGAAGATCAGGTCTATGGCTACACCTTC.

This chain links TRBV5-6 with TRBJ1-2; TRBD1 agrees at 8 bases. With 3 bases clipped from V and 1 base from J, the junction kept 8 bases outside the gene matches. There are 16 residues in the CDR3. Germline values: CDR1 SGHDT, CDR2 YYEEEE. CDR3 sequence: CASSSTTGVLNYGYTF. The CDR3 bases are TGTGCCAGCAGCTCCACGACAGGGGTTCTTAACTATGGCTACACCTTC.

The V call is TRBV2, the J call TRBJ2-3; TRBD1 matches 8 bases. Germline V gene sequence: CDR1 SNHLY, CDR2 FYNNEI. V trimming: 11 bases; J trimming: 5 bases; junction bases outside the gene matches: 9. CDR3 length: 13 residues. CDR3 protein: CAGQGGEGDTQYF. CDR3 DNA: TGTGCCGGACAGGGAGGTGAAGGAGATACGCAGTATTTT.

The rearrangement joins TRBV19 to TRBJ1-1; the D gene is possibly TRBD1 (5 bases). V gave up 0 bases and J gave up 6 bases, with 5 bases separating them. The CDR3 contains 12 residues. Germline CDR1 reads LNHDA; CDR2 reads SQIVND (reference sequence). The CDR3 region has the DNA TGTGCCAGTAGTATAGAGGGGGCTGAAGCTTTCTTT. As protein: CASSIEGAEAFF.

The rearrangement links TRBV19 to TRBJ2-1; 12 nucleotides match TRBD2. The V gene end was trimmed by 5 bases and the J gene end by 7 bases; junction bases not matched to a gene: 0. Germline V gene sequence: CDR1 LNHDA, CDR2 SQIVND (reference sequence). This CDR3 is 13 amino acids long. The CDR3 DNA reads TGTGCCAGTAGTGGACTAGCGGGGAATGAGCAGTTCTTC. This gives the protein CASSGLAGNEQFF.

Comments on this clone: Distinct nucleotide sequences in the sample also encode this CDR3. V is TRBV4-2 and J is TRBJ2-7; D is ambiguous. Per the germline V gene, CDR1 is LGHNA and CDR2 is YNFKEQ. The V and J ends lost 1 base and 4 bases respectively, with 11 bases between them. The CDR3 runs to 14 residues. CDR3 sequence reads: CASSQGQQLYEQYF. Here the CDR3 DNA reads TGTGCCAGCAGCCAAGGTCAACAGCTATACGAGCAGTACTTC.